These 16 T cell receptor beta chains share one sample of origin, sequenced in a study of blood T cell repertoires in COVID-19. The protocol was immunoSEQ multiplex PCR, while the TCRdb copy is restricted to in-frame clones and leaves out a portion. The table has under 300,000 clones, approximately 83% seen once. Sequenced input: peripheral blood. The receptors originated from a woman in her 70s with acute or convalescent COVID-19.

The chain is built from TRBV24-1 and TRBJ1-1; D gene uncertain. Germline assignment: CDR1 KGHDR and CDR2 SFDVKD. The CDR3 consists of 12 residues. Trimming took 6 bases from V and 7 from J, leaving 11 bases between them. The CDR3: CATSSPRGEAFF. In DNA form, the CDR3 reads TGTGCCACCAGTTCCCCCCGGGGTGAAGCTTTCTTT.

The chain joins TRBV10-3 to TRBJ1-1; D is uncertain. V shed 8 bases and J shed 0 bases, with 16 bases lying between them. The CDR3 has 15 residues. The germline V gene encodes CDR1 ENHRY and CDR2 SYGVKD. DNA of the CDR3: TGTGCCATCGCGCCCGGGGAGCCGGTGAACACTGAAGCTTTCTTT. It is translated as CAIAPGEPVNTEAFF.

The J gene is TRBJ1-2, the V gene TRBV14, with 7 bases fitting TRBD1. V lost 7 bases and J lost 0; bases outside the gene matches: 14. Germline loops: CDR1 SGHDN, CDR2 FVKESK. The CDR3 sequence is 17 residues long. CDR3 sequence: CASNPWVTTGTNYGYTF. The CDR3 nucleotides are TGTGCCAGCAATCCATGGGTCACGACAGGGACTAACTATGGCTACACCTTC.

This chain connects TRBV15 to TRBJ1-1, with D perhaps TRBD1 (5 bases). V lost 1 base, J lost 7 bases, and 10 bases lay in between. CDR1 is LNHNV and CDR2 is YYDKDF in the germline V gene (reference sequence). This CDR3 has 13 residues. CDR3 DNA: TGTGCCACCAGCAGAGCGGGACTAGGTGAAGCTTTCTTT. Protein product: CATSRAGLGEAFF.

This chain joins TRBV7-8 and TRBJ2-7, with D perhaps matching TRBD1 (7 bases). V was clipped by 5 bases and J by 9 bases, with 14 bases between them. The germline CDR1 and CDR2 sequences are SGHVS and FQNEAQ. The CDR3 sequence is 12 residues long. The CDR3 DNA follows: TGTGCCAGCAGCAATCCCCAGGGGGGGCAGTACTTC. Residues: CASSNPQGGQYF.

V and J are TRBV5-4 and TRBJ2-5, with 11 nucleotides matching TRBD2. The CDR3 has 16 amino acids. J gave up 1 base and V 4 bases, and 6 bases lay outside the gene matches. Germline V CDR1 and CDR2: SGHNT, YYREEE (reference sequence). CDR3 region: CASSGRLAGPQETQYF. The CDR3 coding sequence is TGTGCCAGCAGCGGGCGACTAGCGGGGCCCCAAGAGACCCAGTACTTC.

The chain carries TRBV6-5 and TRBJ2-3, with 7 bases aligning to TRBD1. Germline-derived CDR1 and CDR2 are MNHEY and SVGAGI. V dropped 8 bases and J dropped 3; count of bases not matched to a gene: 8. The CDR3 spans 14 residues. The CDR3 DNA reads TGTGCCAGCCACAAGGGGGCAGCTACAGATACGCAGTATTTT. Translating it yields CASHKGAATDTQYF.

In DNA form, the CDR3 reads TGTGCCAGCAGTTTTTCCGGGACAGGGACTAACTATGGCTACACCTTC. This sequence encodes CASSFSGTGTNYGYTF. The V call is TRBV6-5, the J call TRBJ1-2, with 9 nucleotides matching TRBD1. The junction had 6 bases not matched to a gene; V was cut back by 4 bases and J by 0 bases. The CDR3 is 16 amino acids. CDR1 is MNHEY, CDR2 SVGAGI, per germline.

The J gene is TRBJ1-1, the V gene TRBV19; D call uncertain. Between the trimmed V and J ends, which lost 1 base and 11 bases, there was a span of 11 bases. Per germline, CDR1 LNHDA and CDR2 SQIVND (reference sequence). CDR3 length: 12 amino acids. CDR3 in DNA: TGTGCCAGTAGTATAGGATTCCAACGGGCTTTCTTT. It translates to CASSIGFQRAFF. The entire variable domain, with the rest obtained from reference TRBV19 and TRBJ1-1, is as follows: DGGITQSPKYLFRKEGQNVTLSCEQNLNHDAMYWYRQDPGQGLRLIYYSQIVNDFQKGDIAEGYSVSREKKESFPLTVTSAQKNPTAFYLCASSIGFQRAFFGQGTRLTVV.

J is TRBJ1-1 and V is TRBV7-2; tentative D call: TRBD1 (6 bases). The V gene lost 1 base and the J gene lost 6 bases, with 12 bases spanning the gap. Per germline, CDR1 SGHTA and CDR2 FQGNSA. This CDR3 contains 14 residues. DNA for the CDR3: TGTGCCAGCAGCTTAGGGGGCAGGGGCGCTGAAGCTTTCTTT. Protein product: CASSLGGRGAEAFF.

This clone was seen only a few times. The chain combines TRBV19 with TRBJ1-3; 7 bases agree with TRBD1. The CDR3 has 16 residues. J lost 2 bases, V lost 3 bases, and 7 bases had no gene match. Per germline, CDR1 LNHDA and CDR2 SQIVND (reference sequence). The CDR3 region is CASSIAEGAAGNTIYF. CDR3 DNA: TGTGCCAGTAGTATTGCTGAGGGGGCGGCTGGAAACACCATATATTTT.

The V call is TRBV5-1, the J call TRBJ2-1, with D possibly matching TRBD1 (6 bases). V lost 5 bases and J 0 bases, leaving 9 bases between the germline ends. The germline V gene has CDR1 SGHRS and CDR2 YFSETQ. The CDR3 consists of 14 residues. The CDR3 here is CASSSGDSYNEQFF. CDR3 nucleotides: TGCGCCAGCAGTTCAGGGGACTCCTACAATGAGCAGTTCTTC.

The rearrangement joins TRBV19 to TRBJ1-3; no clear D gene. V lost 2 bases and J lost 0, with 8 bases in between. Germline loops: CDR1 LNHDA, CDR2 SQIVND (reference sequence). This CDR3 spans 15 amino acids. Here the CDR3 DNA reads TGTGCCAGTAGTATATTGGAGAGCTCTGGAAACACCATATATTTT. It specifies CASSILESSGNTIYF.

This chain links TRBV4-1 with TRBJ2-5; no reliable D call. The CDR3 consists of 15 residues. The germline V and J ends were trimmed by 1 base and 1 base, with 10 bases remaining between them. Per the germline V gene, CDR1 is MGHRA and CDR2 is YSYEKL. Here the CDR3 DNA reads TGCGCCAGCAGCCAAGCTCTCGTCCTCCAAGAGACCCAGTACTTC. Amino acid sequence: CASSQALVLQETQYF.

This clone was found once. The chain recombines TRBV6-2 or TRBV6-3 with TRBJ1-1; the match to TRBD1 covers 10 bases. Germline CDR1 is MNHEY and CDR2 is SVGEGT. Trimming at V came to 4 bases and at J to 7 bases, leaving 3 bases not matched to a gene. This CDR3 comprises 13 residues. In nucleotides, the CDR3 is TGTGCCAGCAGTTGGCGGGACAGGGGTGAAGCTTTCTTT. Amino acids: CASSWRDRGEAFF.

This chain joins TRBV7-3 and TRBJ2-2, with 8 bases aligning to TRBD1. This CDR3 comprises 16 residues. V lost 5 bases to trimming and J lost 1 base; unmatched junction nucleotides: 6. Germline V CDR1 and CDR2: SGHTA, FQGTGA. The CDR3 region is CASSRLGTGNTGELFF. The CDR3 DNA is TGTGCCAGCAGCCGCCTCGGGACAGGGAACACCGGGGAGCTGTTTTTT.